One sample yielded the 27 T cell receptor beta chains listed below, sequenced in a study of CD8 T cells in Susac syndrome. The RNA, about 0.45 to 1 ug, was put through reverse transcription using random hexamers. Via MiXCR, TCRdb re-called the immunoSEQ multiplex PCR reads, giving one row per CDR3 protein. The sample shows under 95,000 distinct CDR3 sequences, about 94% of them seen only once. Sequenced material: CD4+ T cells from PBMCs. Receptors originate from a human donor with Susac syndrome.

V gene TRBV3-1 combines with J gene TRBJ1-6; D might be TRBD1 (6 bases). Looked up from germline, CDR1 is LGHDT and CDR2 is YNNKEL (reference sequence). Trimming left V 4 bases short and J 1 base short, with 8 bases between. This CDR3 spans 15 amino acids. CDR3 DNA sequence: TGTGCCAGCAGCCTTGACAGGTCCTATAATTCACCCCTCCACTTT. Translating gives CASSLDRSYNSPLHF.

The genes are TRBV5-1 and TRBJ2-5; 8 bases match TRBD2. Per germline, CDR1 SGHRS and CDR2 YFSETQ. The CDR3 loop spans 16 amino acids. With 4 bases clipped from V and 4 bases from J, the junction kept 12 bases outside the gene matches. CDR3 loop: CASSPGLGHVGETQYF. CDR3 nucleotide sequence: TGCGCCAGCAGCCCGGGACTAGGTCATGTCGGAGAGACCCAGTACTTC.

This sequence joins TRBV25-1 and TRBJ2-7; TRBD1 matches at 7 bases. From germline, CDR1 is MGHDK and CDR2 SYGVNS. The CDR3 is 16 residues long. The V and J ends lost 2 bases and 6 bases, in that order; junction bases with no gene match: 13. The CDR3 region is CASSEHPGQRAAEQYF. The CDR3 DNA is TGTGCCAGCAGTGAACATCCGGGACAGAGGGCTGCCGAGCAGTACTTC.

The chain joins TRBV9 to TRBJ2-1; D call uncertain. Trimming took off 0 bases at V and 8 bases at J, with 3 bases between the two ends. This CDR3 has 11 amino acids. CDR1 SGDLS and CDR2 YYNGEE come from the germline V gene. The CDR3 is CASSVADEQFF. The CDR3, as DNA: TGTGCCAGCAGCGTAGCGGATGAGCAGTTCTTC.

CDR3 sequence (DNA): TGTGCCAGCAGTCCCACGGGACAGAATTTTTATGGCTACACCTTC. Its protein product is CASSPTGQNFYGYTF. The V call is TRBV27, the J call TRBJ1-2; 7 bases fit TRBD1. Germline CDR1 reads MNHEY; CDR2 reads SMNVEV (reference sequence). This CDR3 region has 15 residues. The trim removed 5 bases at V and 5 bases at J, leaving 11 bases unmatched.

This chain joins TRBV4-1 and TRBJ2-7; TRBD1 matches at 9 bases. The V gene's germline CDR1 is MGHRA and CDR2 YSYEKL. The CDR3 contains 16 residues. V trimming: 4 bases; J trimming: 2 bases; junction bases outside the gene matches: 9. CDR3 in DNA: TGCGCCAGCAGCCCAATACAGGGGGCGAGACCCTACGAGCAGTACTTC. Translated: CASSPIQGARPYEQYF.

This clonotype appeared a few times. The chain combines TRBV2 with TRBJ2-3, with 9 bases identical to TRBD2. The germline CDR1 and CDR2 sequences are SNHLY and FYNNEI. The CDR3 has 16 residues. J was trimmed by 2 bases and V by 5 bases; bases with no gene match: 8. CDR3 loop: CASSPLAGESTDTQYF. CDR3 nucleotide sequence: TGTGCCAGCAGTCCCTTAGCGGGGGAGTCCACAGATACGCAGTATTTT.

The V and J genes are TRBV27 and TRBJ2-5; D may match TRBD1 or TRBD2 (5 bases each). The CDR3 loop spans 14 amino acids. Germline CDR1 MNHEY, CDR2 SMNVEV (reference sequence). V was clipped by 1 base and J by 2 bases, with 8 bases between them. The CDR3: CASSLWGIQETQYF. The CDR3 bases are TGTGCCAGCAGTTTATGGGGGATTCAAGAGACCCAGTACTTC.

In nucleotides, the CDR3 is TGTGCCAGCAGCTTAGCGACAGGGCTAATAAATGAGCAGTTCTTC. Translating gives CASSLATGLINEQFF. The genes are TRBV7-9 and TRBJ2-1; 7 nucleotides line up with TRBD1. CDR3 length equals 15 residues. V gave up 0 bases and J gave up 7 bases; unmatched junction bases: 6. Germline V gene lookup returns CDR1 SEHNR and CDR2 FQNEAQ (reference sequence).

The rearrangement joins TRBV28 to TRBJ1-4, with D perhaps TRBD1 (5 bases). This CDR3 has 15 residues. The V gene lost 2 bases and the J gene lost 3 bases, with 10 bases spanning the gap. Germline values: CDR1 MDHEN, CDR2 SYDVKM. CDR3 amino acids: CASSLVRGANEKLFF. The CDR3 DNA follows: TGTGCCAGCAGTTTAGTGCGGGGGGCTAATGAAAAACTGTTTTTT.

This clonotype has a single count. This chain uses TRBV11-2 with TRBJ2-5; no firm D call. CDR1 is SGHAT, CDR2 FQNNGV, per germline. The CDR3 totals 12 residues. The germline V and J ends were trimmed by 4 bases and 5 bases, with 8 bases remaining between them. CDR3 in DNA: TGTGCCAGCAGCTCCGCCGGGGAGACCCAGTACTTC. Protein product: CASSSAGETQYF.

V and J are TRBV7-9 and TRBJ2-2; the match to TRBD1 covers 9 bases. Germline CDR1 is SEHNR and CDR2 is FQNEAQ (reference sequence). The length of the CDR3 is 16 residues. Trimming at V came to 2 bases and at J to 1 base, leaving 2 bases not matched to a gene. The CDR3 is CASSLRQGVNTGELFF. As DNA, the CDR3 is TGTGCCAGCAGCTTACGACAGGGGGTGAACACCGGGGAGCTGTTTTTT.

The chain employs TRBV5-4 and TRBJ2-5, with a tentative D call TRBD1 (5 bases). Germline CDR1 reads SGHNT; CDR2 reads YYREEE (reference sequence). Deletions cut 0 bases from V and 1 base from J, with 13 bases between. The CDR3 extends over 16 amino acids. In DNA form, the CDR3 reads TGTGCCAGCAGCTTGGATAACAGGTTATTCCAAGAGACCCAGTACTTC. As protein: CASSLDNRLFQETQYF.

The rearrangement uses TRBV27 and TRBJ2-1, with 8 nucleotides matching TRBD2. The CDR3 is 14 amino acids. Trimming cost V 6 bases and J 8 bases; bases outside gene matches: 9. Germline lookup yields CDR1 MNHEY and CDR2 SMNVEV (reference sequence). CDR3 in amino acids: CASSLGRGVDEQFF. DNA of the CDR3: TGTGCCAGCAGCCTGGGGCGGGGGGTGGATGAGCAGTTCTTC.

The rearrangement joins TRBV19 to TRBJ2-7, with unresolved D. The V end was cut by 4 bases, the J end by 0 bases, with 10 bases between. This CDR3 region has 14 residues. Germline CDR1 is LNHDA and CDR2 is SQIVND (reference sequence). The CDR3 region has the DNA TGTGCCAGTAGTAAAGGGCAGAACTCCTACGAGCAGTACTTC. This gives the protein CASSKGQNSYEQYF. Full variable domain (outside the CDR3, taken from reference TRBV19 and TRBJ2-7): DGGITQSPKYLFRKEGQNVTLSCEQNLNHDAMYWYRQDPGQGLRLIYYSQIVNDFQKGDIAEGYSVSREKKESFPLTVTSAQKNPTAFYLCASSKGQNSYEQYFGPGTRLTVT.

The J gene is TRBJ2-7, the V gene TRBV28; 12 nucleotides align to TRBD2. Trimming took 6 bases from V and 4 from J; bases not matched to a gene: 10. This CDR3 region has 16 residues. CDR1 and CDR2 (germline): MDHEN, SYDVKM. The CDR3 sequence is CASRPPGLAGTYEQYF. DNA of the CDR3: TGTGCCAGCAGACCTCCCGGACTAGCGGGGACTTACGAGCAGTACTTC. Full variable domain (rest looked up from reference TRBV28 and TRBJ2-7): DVKVTQSSRYLVKRTGEKVFLECVQDMDHENMFWYRQDPGLGLRLIYFSYDVKMKEKGDIPEGYSVSREKKERFSLILESASTNQTSMYLCASRPPGLAGTYEQYFGPGTRLTVT.

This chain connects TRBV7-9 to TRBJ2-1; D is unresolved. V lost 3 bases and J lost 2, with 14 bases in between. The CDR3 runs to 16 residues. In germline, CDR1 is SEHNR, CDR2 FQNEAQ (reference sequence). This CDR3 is CASSFQGRAPYNEQFF. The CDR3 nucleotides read TGTGCCAGCAGCTTCCAAGGAAGGGCCCCCTACAATGAGCAGTTCTTC.

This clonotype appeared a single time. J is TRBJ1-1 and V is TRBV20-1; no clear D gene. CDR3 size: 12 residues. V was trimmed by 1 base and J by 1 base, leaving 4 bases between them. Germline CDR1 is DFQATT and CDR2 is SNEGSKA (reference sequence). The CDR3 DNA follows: TGCAGTGCTAGAGGACCGAACACTGAAGCTTTCTTT. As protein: CSARGPNTEAFF.

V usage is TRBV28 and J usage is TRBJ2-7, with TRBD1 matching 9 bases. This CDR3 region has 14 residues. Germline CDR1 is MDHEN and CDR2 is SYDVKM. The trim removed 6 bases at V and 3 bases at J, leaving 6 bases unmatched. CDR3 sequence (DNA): TGTGCCAGCAGGACGCCGGGACAGGGCTACGAGCAGTACTTC. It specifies CASRTPGQGYEQYF. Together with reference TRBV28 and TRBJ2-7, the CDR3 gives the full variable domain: DVKVTQSSRYLVKRTGEKVFLECVQDMDHENMFWYRQDPGLGLRLIYFSYDVKMKEKGDIPEGYSVSREKKERFSLILESASTNQTSMYLCASRTPGQGYEQYFGPGTRLTVT.

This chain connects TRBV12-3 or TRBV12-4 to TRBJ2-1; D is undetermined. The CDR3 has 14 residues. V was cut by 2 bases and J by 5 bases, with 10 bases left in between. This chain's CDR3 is CASSLRTQHNEQFF. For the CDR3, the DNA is TGTGCCAGCAGTTTAAGGACCCAACACAATGAGCAGTTCTTC.

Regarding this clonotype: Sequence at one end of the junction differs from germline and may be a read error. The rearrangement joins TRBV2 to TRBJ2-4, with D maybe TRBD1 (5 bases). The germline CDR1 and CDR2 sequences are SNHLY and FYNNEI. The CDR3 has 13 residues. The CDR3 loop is CASSERRQGIQHF. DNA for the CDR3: TGTGCCAGCAGTGAGCGACGCCAGGGCATTCAGCACTTC. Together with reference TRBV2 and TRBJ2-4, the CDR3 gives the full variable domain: EPEVTQTPSHQVTQMGQEVILRCVPISNHLYFYWYRQILGQKVEFLVSFYNNEISEKSEIFDDQFSVERPDGSNFTLKIRSTKLEDSAMYFCASSERRQGIQHFGAGTRLSVL.

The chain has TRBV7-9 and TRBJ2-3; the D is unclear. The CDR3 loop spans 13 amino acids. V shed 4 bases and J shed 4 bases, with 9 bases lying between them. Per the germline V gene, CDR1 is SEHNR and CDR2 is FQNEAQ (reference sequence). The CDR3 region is CASSSSGADTQYF. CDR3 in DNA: TGTGCCAGCAGCTCCTCGGGCGCAGATACGCAGTATTTT.

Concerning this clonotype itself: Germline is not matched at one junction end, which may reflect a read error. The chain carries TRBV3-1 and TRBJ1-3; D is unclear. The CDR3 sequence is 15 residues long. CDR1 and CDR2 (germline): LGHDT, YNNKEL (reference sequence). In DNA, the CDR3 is TGTGCCAGCAGTCAAGATGTAACCTCTGGAAACACCATATATTTT. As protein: CASSQDVTSGNTIYF.

CDR3 coding DNA: TGTGCCAGCAGCCAAGTTTCCTATAATTCACCCCTCCACTTT. Translating it yields CASSQVSYNSPLHF. This chain links TRBV14 with TRBJ1-6; D unclear. The CDR3 extends over 14 amino acids. Germline loops: CDR1 SGHDN, CDR2 FVKESK. V was pared by 1 base and J by 1 base, with 2 bases between.

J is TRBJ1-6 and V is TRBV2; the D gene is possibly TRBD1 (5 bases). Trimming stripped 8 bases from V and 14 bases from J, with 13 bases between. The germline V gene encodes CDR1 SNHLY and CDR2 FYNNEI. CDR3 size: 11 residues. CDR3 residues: CASGWDPSLHF. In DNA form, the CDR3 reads TGTGCCAGCGGGTGGGACCCTTCCCTCCACTTT. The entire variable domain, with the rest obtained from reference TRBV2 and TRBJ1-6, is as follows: EPEVTQTPSHQVTQMGQEVILRCVPISNHLYFYWYRQILGQKVEFLVSFYNNEISEKSEIFDDQFSVERPDGSNFTLKIRSTKLEDSAMYFCASGWDPSLHFGNGTRLTVT.

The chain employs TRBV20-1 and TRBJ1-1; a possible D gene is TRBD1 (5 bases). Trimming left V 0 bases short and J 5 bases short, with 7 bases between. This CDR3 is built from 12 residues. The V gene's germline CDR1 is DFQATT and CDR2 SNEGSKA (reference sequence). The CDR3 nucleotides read TGCAGTGCTAGAGATGGGGGGACTGAAGCTTTCTTT. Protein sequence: CSARDGGTEAFF.

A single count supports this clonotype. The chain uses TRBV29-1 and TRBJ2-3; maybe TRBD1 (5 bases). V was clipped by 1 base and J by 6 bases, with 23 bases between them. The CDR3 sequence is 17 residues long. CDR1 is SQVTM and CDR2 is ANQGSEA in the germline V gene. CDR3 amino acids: CSVEGLVARGQDDTQYF. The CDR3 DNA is TGCAGCGTTGAAGGACTGGTGGCTAGGGGTCAGGATGATACGCAGTATTTT.